This T cell receptor beta chain emerged from a study of T cells after yellow fever vaccination (dated by TCRdb to about 2019). Regarding the complete study: The SMART-Seq v4 Ultra Low Input RNA kit was used to prepare libraries from fractions with low cell numbers. Bulk TCR alpha and beta repertoires were sequenced longitudinally to track T-cell clones before and after primary and booster YFV17D yellow fever vaccination. Two healthy male donors made up the cohort, one aged 18 to 29 years and the other aged 30 to 40 years. Bulk PBMC replicates and cell subsets were isolated from blood drawn at multiple timepoints before and after both primary and secondary immunization. Summary of the overall study and its limitations: Compared with the primary T-cell response, the secondary T-cell response was faster but weaker, reaching its peak on day 5 rather than on day 15. The study included only two donors, which limits how far the findings can be generalized. Because abundant contaminating clonotypes from the bulk population could be contained in FACS-sorted repertoires, computational filtering was required. A small fraction of clonotypes showed up in both the CD4 and CD8 compartments, probably as a result of convergent recombination. Most clones expanded after primary vaccination (96% of CD4 and over 80% of CD8) were re-detected after the booster, suggesting that broad memory maintenance occurred.

Sequencing instrument: Illumina NovaSeq 6000. TCR cDNA was synthesized by 5'RACE template switching, through which a universal primer site and unique molecular identifiers were introduced. Priming for cDNA synthesis came from both the TCR alpha and TCR beta constant segments. Library amplification used two PCR steps, and the second PCR step added sample barcodes and sequencing adapters. Sequencing of libraries was performed on Illumina HiSeq 2500 (2x100 bp) or NovaSeq (2x150 bp). The authors' pipeline ran thus. Demultiplexing of reads and collapsing into UMI consensus sequences were performed with MIGEC, and V(D)J alignment was carried out with MiXCR. Vaccine-responding clonotypes were defined with edgeR using replicate PBMC samples, requiring FDR below 0.01 and a log2 fold change above 5 up to day 15. Each bulk clonotype was labeled CD4 or CD8 based on which sequenced repertoire, CD4 or CD8, contained the clonotype at higher abundance. TCRdb reprocessing: public reads trimmed at Q25 with fastp, clones called with MiXCR, in-frame beta chains kept. Records with the same CDR3 protein are collapsed into one entry carrying the most frequent genes and DNA. The V and J calls reflect TCRdb's pipeline rather than the authors' work. Recorded for this sample are just over 250,000 distinct CDR3 sequences; roughly 5.2% of them occurred a single time. The ten largest make up around 3.5% of the sample.

Taken with the paper, the label for treatment or condition translates to: live attenuated yellow fever vaccine strain. PBMCs were isolated from peripheral blood using a standard Ficoll-Paque protocol. Dynabeads CD4 and CD8 positive selection kits were used to isolate CD4 and CD8 T-cell fractions. TriZol was used to extract RNA from bulk PBMCs, from CD4 and CD8 fractions, and from dextramer-positive and dextramer-negative fractions. A word on this clonotype: Its specific antigen is unknown. The record has no base qualities; no much larger clone is one base away.

The receptor was derived from a man aged 18 to 29 who received the YFV17D yellow fever vaccine. This specimen consisted of CD4+ T cells sorted from PBMCs, obtained on the day of the yellow fever booster vaccination.

The CDR3 sequence is CASSQAGLGTEAFF. The bases read TGTGCCAGCAGCCAAGCGGGGCTAGGCACTGAAGCTTTCTTT. The chain was built from TRBV3-1 and TRBJ1-1; a tentative D match to TRBD1 spans 5 bases. CDR1 and CDR2 are drawn from the germline V gene (reference sequence): LGHDT, YNNKEL. The V and J ends are trimmed by 1 base and 4 bases, leaving 10 bases between them. The CDR3 runs 14 residues from the cysteine to the phenylalanine. Kept here is only the CDR3 DNA, which spans 42 bases and is read in frame from base 1.